This T cell receptor (beta chain) is drawn from a study of shared clonotypes between healthy human individuals. From germline, CDR1 is SSHAT and CDR2 FNYEAQ (reference sequence). This CDR3 is built from 15 residues. CD45RA-negative memory and CD45RA+ naive subsets were split from the CD4+ cells. Measured with immunoSEQ multiplex PCR; TCRdb has only the in-frame clones, and not every one. The table lists around 2.1 million clones, more than 90% of them singletons. Of note for this clone: Germline and junction disagree at one end, which may indicate a read error.

This chain connects TRBV7-7 to TRBJ2-3; tentatively, D is TRBD1 or TRBD2 (5 bases each). The sequence was obtained from a young man in good health. Input material: naive CD4+ T cells sorted from blood. Subset specified: CD45RA+ positively selected. The CDR3 DNA follows: TGTGCTAGCAGCTTAAATCGGGACCCCACAGATACGCAGTATTTT. Translating gives CASSLNRDPTDTQYF.